The T cell receptor beta chain under discussion was sequenced for a study of blood T cell repertoires in COVID-19. Overall study: Whether acute or convalescent, the COVID-19 samples came from the United States, Italy and Spain.

In the study's own analysis: Counts of nucleated cells, estimated from reference gene primer amplification, were obtained. Assay used: immunoSEQ multiplex PCR; TCRdb lists only in-frame clones, some missing. V, J and clone size derive from that table, while D and trimming were established from the DNA sequence. The table records approximately 80,000 clones, around 83% of them present only once. The TCR comes from a human donor in a cohort sampled during active COVID-19. Sequencing used peripheral blood.

In DNA form, the CDR3 reads TGCGCCAGCAGCCAAGCCCCTGGGGGGGGCATTTACGAGCAGTACTTC. Translation: CASSQAPGGGIYEQYF. The chain couples TRBV4-1 to TRBJ2-7, with D perhaps TRBD2 (7 bases). CDR3 size: 16 residues. Germline assignment: CDR1 MGHRA and CDR2 YSYEKL. The germline V and J ends were trimmed by 1 base and 4 bases, with 17 bases remaining between them.